The clone carrying this TCR beta chain was recorded at least ten times. Antigen: not known. This entry comes from a study of T cell repertoires in cytomegalovirus infection. Findings and limits, study-wide: Pooled public TCR beta family frequency picked out CMV carriers with the relevant HLA.

The germline V gene encodes CDR1 SGHTA and CDR2 FQGNSA. Trimming cost V 5 bases and J 9 bases, with 26 bases left between them. The CDR3 has 17 residues. MiXCR, applied by TCRdb to the reads, yields one record per CDR3 protein. Among approximately 340,000 distinct CDR3 sequences listed, under 35% were seen once. This receptor was taken from a human donor in good health (CMV status not recorded). Some clones in this sample may be carry-over from other donors' samples. The chain uses TRBV7-2 and TRBJ2-1, with D tentatively TRBD1 or TRBD2 (6 bases each). Sequences were derived from cultured PBMCs, sampled from culture after CMV antigen stimulation. CDR3 in DNA: TGTGCCAGCAGCCCCCGAGGGATAGCCTCAAAGGGGGGTGAGCAGTTCTTC. This translates into CASSPRGIASKGGEQFF.